This T cell receptor (beta chain) was captured in a study of blood T cell repertoires in COVID-19. The overall study: The origin of the acute and convalescent COVID-19 samples was the United States, Italy and Spain. In each case, the material was cDNA or gDNA derived from T cells, B-cell-depleted T cells, or PBMCs.

The junction had 7 bases not matched to a gene; V was cut back by 3 bases and J by 4 bases. CDR1 is SGDLS and CDR2 is YYNGEE in the germline V gene. The length of the CDR3 is 17 residues. Original handling: Amplification of reference gene primers was used by the study to estimate nucleated cell counts. TCRdb's copy holds only in-frame clones and misses some; the assay was immunoSEQ multiplex PCR. That table supplies the V and J calls and clone size; D and trimming were determined from the DNA. The sample lists roughly 250,000 clones, around 90% occurring once. This TCR was recovered from a man aged 25 to 45 with COVID-19, enrolled during active disease. The chain recombines TRBV9 with TRBJ2-1, with TRBD2 matching 13 bases. Sample: peripheral blood. In nucleotides, the CDR3 is TGTGCCAGCAGCGCCCCGACTAGCGGGGGGCCGTACAATGAGCAGTTCTTC. Translated: CASSAPTSGGPYNEQFF.